Below are 19 T cell receptor beta chains sequenced from a single sample in a study of T cell changes during pregnancy in multiple sclerosis. Method: immunoSEQ multiplex PCR; TCRdb's copy keeps in-frame clones and lacks some. The table lists about 60,000 clones, roughly 90% of them singletons, with around 0.81% in the top ten. The sequencing used peripheral blood, collected before pregnancy. These receptors were taken from a female donor with multiple sclerosis, enrolled in a pregnancy study.

The rearrangement links TRBV7-2 to TRBJ2-7; no definite D call. CDR3 length equals 13 residues. CDR1 is SGHTA and CDR2 is FQGNSA in the germline V gene. The V end was cut by 5 bases, the J end by 3 bases, with 11 bases between. The CDR3 nucleotides read TGTGCCAGCAGCCCCGACGGGTTCTACGAGCAGTACTTC. The encoded protein is CASSPDGFYEQYF.

V is TRBV18 and J is TRBJ2-6; 7 bases align to TRBD1. This CDR3 is 20 amino acids long. Trimming at V came to 3 bases and at J to 4 bases, leaving 18 bases not matched to a gene. Germline CDR1 is KGHSH and CDR2 is LQKENI. CDR3 amino acids: CASSPVRTGPSSSGANVLTF. CDR3 bases: TGTGCCAGCTCACCCGTTCGGACAGGCCCTTCTTCTTCGGGGGCCAACGTCCTGACTTTC.

This clone appeared once. V and J are TRBV6-5 and TRBJ2-5; D might be TRBD1 (5 bases). Trimming left V 3 bases short and J 3 bases short, with 11 bases between. Germline V lookup: CDR1 MNHEY, CDR2 SVGAGI. This CDR3 spans 14 amino acids. The CDR3 loop is CASSYRQIEETQYF. For the CDR3, the DNA is TGTGCCAGCAGTTATCGACAGATTGAAGAGACCCAGTACTTC.

This chain connects TRBV7-9 to TRBJ2-1, with 9 bases identical to TRBD1. The CDR3 extends over 14 amino acids. Germline V gives CDR1 SEHNR, CDR2 FQNEAQ (reference sequence). Trimming cost V 3 bases and J 6 bases; bases outside gene matches: 3. The CDR3 DNA is TGTGCCAGCAGCTTCTACAGGGGGCTCAATGAGCAGTTCTTC. Its translation is CASSFYRGLNEQFF.

The chain employs TRBV10-3 and TRBJ2-3; 10 bases match TRBD2. Germline trimming cut 4 bases from V and 5 bases from J; bases unmatched to any gene: 9. Per germline, CDR1 ENHRY and CDR2 SYGVKD. The CDR3 loop spans 16 amino acids. The CDR3 loop reads CAISASGGAGGDTQYF. As DNA, the CDR3 is TGTGCCATCAGTGCGAGCGGGGGGGCCGGTGGAGATACGCAGTATTTT.

The V call is TRBV7-2, the J call TRBJ1-6; D unclear. Germline lookup yields CDR1 SGHTA and CDR2 FQGNSA. The CDR3 loop spans 13 amino acids. V lost 5 bases, J lost 10 bases, and 12 bases lay in between. The CDR3 DNA follows: TGTGCCAGCAGCCGATTTACCGAGTCACCCCTCCACTTT. Its translation: CASSRFTESPLHF.

The chain joins TRBV18 to TRBJ1-6, with D uncertain. The CDR3 is made up of 16 amino acids. V was shortened by 2 bases and J by 10 bases, with 18 bases between the two germline ends. Germline CDR1 KGHSH, CDR2 LQKENI. CDR3 DNA: TGTGCCAGCTCACCAGACTCAAGGGAGTTGAGGTCACCCCTCCACTTT. This translates into CASSPDSRELRSPLHF.

The chain joins TRBV19 to TRBJ1-4; D is uncertain. The ends were cut back, 2 bases at V and 5 bases at J, with 9 bases in the middle. The CDR3 totals 14 residues. Germline V gene sequence: CDR1 LNHDA, CDR2 SQIVND (reference sequence). Here the CDR3 reads CASSISFRNEKLFF. The DNA for the CDR3 is TGTGCCAGTAGTATATCGTTCAGGAATGAAAAACTGTTTTTT.

The chain couples TRBV20-1 to TRBJ2-1; D gene ambiguous. Looked up from germline, CDR1 is DFQATT and CDR2 is SNEGSKA (reference sequence). Trimming pared 5 bases from V and 9 bases from J, leaving 8 bases between. CDR3 length equals 10 residues. DNA for the CDR3: TGCAGTGCTGCCCCTAGTGAGCAGTTCTTC. It yields the protein CSAAPSEQFF.

The chain recombines TRBV5-4 with TRBJ2-4; TRBD2 matches at 7 bases. The CDR3 runs 15 residues. V lost 3 bases to trimming and J lost 8 bases; unmatched junction nucleotides: 11. Germline V gene lookup returns CDR1 SGHNT and CDR2 YYREEE (reference sequence). The CDR3 loop reads CASSSQGRVRHIQYF. The DNA for the CDR3 is TGTGCCAGCAGCTCCCAAGGGAGGGTTCGGCACATTCAGTACTTC.

This chain uses TRBV2 with TRBJ2-7; 7 bases map to TRBD1. CDR3 size: 12 residues. V lost 9 bases, J lost 2 bases, and 4 bases stayed unmatched. In germline, CDR1 is SNHLY, CDR2 FYNNEI. The CDR3 here is CARQGLTYEQYF. DNA of the CDR3: TGTGCCAGACAGGGGTTAACCTACGAGCAGTACTTC.

The chain carries TRBV6-5 and TRBJ2-3; no definite D call. Per the germline V gene, CDR1 is MNHEY and CDR2 is SVGAGI. With 6 bases removed from V and 1 base from J, the gap between germline ends came to 8 bases. This CDR3 contains 13 residues. As DNA, the CDR3 is TGTGCCAGCAGGAGACACCGCACAGATACGCAGTATTTT. Its protein is CASRRHRTDTQYF.

V gene TRBV15 combines with J gene TRBJ1-2; unclear D gene. The V and J ends lost 1 base and 5 bases respectively, with 11 bases between them. Germline assignment: CDR1 LNHNV and CDR2 YYDKDF (reference sequence). The CDR3 contains 14 residues. The CDR3: CATSRAGLPYGYTF. The CDR3 nucleotides read TGTGCCACCAGCAGAGCGGGATTGCCTTATGGCTACACCTTC.

The V call is TRBV10-3, the J call TRBJ1-1; perhaps TRBD1 as D (6 bases). This CDR3 region has 15 residues. CDR1 is ENHRY and CDR2 is SYGVKD in the germline V gene. V lost 11 bases, J lost 1 base, and 20 bases lay in between. DNA of the CDR3: TGTGCCGGCCGAGGGGGGGGGCGATCGAACACTGAAGCTTTCTTT. It encodes CAGRGGGRSNTEAFF.

This chain joins TRBV6-1 and TRBJ1-2, with D maybe TRBD1 (6 bases). With 7 bases removed from V and 0 bases from J, the gap between germline ends came to 15 bases. Germline CDR1 is MNHNS and CDR2 is SASEGT. The CDR3 length is 15 residues. CDR3 bases: TGTGCCAGCACCCTCGGACAGATTTCTAACTATGGCTACACCTTC. It codes for CASTLGQISNYGYTF.

In this sample, this clone turned up once. V gene TRBV2 combines with J gene TRBJ2-7; TRBD2 might be the D (5 bases). V lost 8 bases and J lost 3, with 17 bases in between. Germline CDR1 reads SNHLY; CDR2 reads FYNNEI. The CDR3 totals 14 residues. CDR3 sequence reads: CASQIWTYHYEQYF. The CDR3 coding sequence is TGTGCCAGCCAAATTTGGACTTACCACTACGAGCAGTACTTC. Looking up the rest from reference TRBV2 and TRBJ2-7 gives the full variable domain: EPEVTQTPSHQVTQMGQEVILRCVPISNHLYFYWYRQILGQKVEFLVSFYNNEISEKSEIFDDQFSVERPDGSNFTLKIRSTKLEDSAMYFCASQIWTYHYEQYFGPGTRLTVT.

V gene TRBV11-2 combines with J gene TRBJ2-3; D is possibly TRBD2 (6 bases). Trimming took 1 base from V and 6 from J, leaving 11 bases between them. Germline V gene data show CDR1 as SGHAT and CDR2 as FQNNGV. The CDR3 spans 14 residues. This CDR3 is CASSLVGGLDTQYF. CDR3 bases: TGTGCCAGCAGCTTAGTCGGGGGTCTCGATACGCAGTATTTT.

This clone was counted a single time. V gene TRBV2 combines with J gene TRBJ2-3, with 9 bases that match TRBD1. The V gene's germline CDR1 is SNHLY and CDR2 FYNNEI. J was trimmed by 4 bases and V by 7 bases; bases with no gene match: 9. The CDR3 totals 15 residues. The CDR3 nucleotides read TGTGCCAGCACCCGGGACAGGGCGACCGCAGATACGCAGTATTTT. Its translation: CASTRDRATADTQYF.

Only a few counts were recorded for this clone. The chain links TRBV4-3 to TRBJ1-1, with TRBD1 identical over 9 bases. This CDR3 region has 16 residues. V lost 3 bases, J lost 0 bases, and 5 bases stayed unmatched. The germline gives CDR1 LGHNA, CDR2 YSLEER. The CDR3: CASSQGQGRMNTEAFF. The DNA of the CDR3 is TGCGCCAGCAGCCAGGGACAGGGTAGGATGAACACTGAAGCTTTCTTT.